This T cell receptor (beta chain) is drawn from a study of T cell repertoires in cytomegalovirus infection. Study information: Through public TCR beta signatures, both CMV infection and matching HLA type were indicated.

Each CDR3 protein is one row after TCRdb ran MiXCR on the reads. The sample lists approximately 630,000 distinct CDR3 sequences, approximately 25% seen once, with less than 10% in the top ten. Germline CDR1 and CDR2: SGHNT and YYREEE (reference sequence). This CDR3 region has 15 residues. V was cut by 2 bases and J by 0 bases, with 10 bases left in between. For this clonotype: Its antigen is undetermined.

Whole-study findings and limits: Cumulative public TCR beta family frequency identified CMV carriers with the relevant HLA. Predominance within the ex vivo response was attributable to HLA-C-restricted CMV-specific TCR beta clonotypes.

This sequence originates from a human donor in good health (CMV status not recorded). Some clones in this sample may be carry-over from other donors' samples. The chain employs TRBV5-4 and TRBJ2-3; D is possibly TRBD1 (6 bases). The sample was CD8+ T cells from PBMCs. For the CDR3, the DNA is TGTGCCAGCAGCTTTACAGGGTTTAGCACAGATACGCAGTATTTT. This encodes CASSFTGFSTDTQYF.